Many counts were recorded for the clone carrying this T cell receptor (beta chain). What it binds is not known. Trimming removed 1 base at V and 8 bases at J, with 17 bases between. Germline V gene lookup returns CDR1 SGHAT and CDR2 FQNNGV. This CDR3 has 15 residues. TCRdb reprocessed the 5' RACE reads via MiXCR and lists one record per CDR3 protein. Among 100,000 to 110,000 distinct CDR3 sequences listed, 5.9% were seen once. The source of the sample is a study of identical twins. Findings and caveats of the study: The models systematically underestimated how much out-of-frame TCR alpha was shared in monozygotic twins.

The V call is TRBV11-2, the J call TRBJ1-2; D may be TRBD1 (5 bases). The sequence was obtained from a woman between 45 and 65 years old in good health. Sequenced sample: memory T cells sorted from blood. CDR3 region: CASSLVVRGVRGYTF. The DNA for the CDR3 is TGTGCCAGCAGCTTAGTTGTTCGGGGCGTGCGGGGCTACACCTTC.